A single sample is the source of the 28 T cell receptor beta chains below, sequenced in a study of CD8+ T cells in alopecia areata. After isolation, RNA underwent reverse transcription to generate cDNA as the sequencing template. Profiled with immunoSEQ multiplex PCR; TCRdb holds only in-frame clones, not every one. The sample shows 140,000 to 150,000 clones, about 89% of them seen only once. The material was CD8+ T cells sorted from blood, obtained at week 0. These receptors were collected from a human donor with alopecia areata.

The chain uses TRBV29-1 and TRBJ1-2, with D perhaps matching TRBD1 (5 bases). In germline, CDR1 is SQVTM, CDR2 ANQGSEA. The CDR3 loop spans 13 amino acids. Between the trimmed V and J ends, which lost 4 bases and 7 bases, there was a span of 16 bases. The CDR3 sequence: CSVVGAVQGGYTF. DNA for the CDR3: TGCAGCGTTGTAGGGGCGGTTCAGGGTGGCTACACCTTC.

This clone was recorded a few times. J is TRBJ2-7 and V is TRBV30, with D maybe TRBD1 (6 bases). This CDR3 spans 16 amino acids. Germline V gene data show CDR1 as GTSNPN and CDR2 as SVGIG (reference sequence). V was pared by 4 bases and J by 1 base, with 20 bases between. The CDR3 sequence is CAWTGPGAFNSYEQYF. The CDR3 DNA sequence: TGTGCCTGGACAGGACCAGGGGCGTTCAATTCCTACGAGCAGTACTTC.

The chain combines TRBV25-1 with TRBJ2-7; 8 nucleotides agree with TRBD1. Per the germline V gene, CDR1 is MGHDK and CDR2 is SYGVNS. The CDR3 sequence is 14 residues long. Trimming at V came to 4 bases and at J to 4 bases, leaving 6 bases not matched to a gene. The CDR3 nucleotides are TGTGCCAGCAGTGTTGGCAGGGGGCCATACGAGCAGTACTTC. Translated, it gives CASSVGRGPYEQYF.

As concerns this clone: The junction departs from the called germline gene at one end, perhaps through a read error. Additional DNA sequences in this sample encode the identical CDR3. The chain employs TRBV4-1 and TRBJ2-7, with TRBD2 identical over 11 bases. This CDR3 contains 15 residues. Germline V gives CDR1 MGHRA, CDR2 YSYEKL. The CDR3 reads CASSQGLAGSYEQYF. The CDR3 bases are TGTGCCAGCAGCCAAGGACTAGCGGGCTCCTACGAGCAGTACTTC.

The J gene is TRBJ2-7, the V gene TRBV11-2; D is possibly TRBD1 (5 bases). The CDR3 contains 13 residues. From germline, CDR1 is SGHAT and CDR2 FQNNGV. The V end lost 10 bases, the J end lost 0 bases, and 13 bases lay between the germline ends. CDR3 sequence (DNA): TGTGCCACTCGACAGTCTATCTCCTACGAGCAGTACTTC. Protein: CATRQSISYEQYF.

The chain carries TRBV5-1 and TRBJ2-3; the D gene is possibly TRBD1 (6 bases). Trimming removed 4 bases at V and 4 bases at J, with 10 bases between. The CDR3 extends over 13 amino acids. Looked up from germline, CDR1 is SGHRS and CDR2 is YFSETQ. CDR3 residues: CASSQQGPDTQYF. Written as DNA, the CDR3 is TGCGCCAGCAGCCAACAGGGTCCAGATACGCAGTATTTT.

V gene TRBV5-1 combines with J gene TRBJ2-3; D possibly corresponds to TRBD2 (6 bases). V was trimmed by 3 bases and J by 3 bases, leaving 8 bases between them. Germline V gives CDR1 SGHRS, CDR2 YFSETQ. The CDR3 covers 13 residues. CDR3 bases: TGCGCCAGCAGCTATGGGGGGACAGATACGCAGTATTTT. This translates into CASSYGGTDTQYF.

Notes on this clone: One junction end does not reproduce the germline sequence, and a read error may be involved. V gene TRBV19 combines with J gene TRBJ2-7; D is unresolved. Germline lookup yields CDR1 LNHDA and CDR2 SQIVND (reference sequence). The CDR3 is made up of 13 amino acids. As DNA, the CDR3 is TGTGCGAGTACGCTGACTGCAGGCTACGAGCAGTACTTC. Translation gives CASTLTAGYEQYF.

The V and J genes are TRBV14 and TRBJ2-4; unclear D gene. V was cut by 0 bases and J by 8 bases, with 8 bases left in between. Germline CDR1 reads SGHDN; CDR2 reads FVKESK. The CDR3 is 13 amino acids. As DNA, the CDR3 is TGTGCCAGCAGCCAAGACCCGACTGACATTCAGTACTTC. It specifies CASSQDPTDIQYF.

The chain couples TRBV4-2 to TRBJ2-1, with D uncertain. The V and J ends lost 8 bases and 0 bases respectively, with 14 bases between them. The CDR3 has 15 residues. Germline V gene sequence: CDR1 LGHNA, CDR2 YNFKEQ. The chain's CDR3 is CASYLDASSYNEQFF. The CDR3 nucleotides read TGTGCCAGCTACCTTGACGCAAGCTCCTACAATGAGCAGTTCTTC.

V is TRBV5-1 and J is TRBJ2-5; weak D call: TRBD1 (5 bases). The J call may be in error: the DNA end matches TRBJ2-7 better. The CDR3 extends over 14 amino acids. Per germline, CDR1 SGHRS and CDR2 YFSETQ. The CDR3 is CASSLVGPPYEQYF. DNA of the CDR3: TGCGCCAGCAGCTTGGTGGGGCCTCCCTACGAGCAGTACTTC.

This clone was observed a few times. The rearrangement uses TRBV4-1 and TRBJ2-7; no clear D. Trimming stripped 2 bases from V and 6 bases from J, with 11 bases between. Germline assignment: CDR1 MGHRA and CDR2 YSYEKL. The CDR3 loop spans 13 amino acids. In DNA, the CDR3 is TGCGCCAGCAGCCAATTAGGACCGGGCGAGCAGTACTTC. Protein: CASSQLGPGEQYF.

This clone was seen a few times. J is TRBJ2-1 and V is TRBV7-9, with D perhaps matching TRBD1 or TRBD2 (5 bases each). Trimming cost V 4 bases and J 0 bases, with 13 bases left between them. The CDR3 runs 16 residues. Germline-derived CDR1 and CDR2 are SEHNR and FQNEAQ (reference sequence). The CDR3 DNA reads TGTGCCAGCAGCTCGGGACCACTCAGCTCCTACAATGAGCAGTTCTTC. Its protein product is CASSSGPLSSYNEQFF.

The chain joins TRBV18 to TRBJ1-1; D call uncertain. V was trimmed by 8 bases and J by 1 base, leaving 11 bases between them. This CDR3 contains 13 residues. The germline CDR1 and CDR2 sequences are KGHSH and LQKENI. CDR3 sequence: CASDKQANTEAFF. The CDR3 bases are TGTGCCAGCGACAAACAAGCGAACACTGAAGCTTTCTTT. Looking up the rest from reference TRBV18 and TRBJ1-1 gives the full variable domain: NAGVMQNPRHLVRRRGQEARLRCSPMKGHSHVYWYRQLPEEGLKFMVYLQKENIIDESGMPKERFSAEFPKEGPSILRIQQVVRGDSAAYFCASDKQANTEAFFGQGTRLTVV.

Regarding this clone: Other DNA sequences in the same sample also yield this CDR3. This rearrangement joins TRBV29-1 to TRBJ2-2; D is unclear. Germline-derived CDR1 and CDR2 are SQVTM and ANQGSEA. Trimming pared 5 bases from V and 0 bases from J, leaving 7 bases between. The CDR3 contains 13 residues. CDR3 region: CSVSFPNTGELFF. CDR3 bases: TGCAGCGTTAGTTTTCCGAACACCGGGGAGCTGTTTTTT.

CDR3 bases: TGTGCCAGCAGTTCCCGACAGGTGGATGGCTACACCTTC. Protein: CASSSRQVDGYTF. The chain is built from TRBV6-5 and TRBJ1-2; D might be TRBD1 (6 bases). The ends were cut back, 4 bases at V and 6 bases at J, with 12 bases in the middle. This CDR3 has 13 residues. Germline CDR1 MNHEY, CDR2 SVGAGI.

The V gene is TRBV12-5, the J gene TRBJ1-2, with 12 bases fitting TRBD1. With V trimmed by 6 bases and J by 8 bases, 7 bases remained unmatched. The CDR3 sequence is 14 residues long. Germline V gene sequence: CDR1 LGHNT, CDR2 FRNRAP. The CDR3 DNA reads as TGTGCTAGTGGGGCGGGACAGGGGGCCTGGGGCTACACCTTC. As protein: CASGAGQGAWGYTF.

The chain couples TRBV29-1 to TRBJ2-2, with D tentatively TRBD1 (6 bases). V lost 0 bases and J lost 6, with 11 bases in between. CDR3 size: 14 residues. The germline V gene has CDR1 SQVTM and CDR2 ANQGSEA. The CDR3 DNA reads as TGCAGCGTTGAAGACAGGGGATCGTCCGGGGAGCTGTTTTTT. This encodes CSVEDRGSSGELFF.

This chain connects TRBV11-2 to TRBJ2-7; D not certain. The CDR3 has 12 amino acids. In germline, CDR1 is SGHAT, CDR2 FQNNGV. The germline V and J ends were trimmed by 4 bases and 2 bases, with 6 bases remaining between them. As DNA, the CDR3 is TGTGCCAGCAGCTCAGGCGCCTACGAGCAGTACTTC. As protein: CASSSGAYEQYF.

The CDR3 protein is CASSPRNAGTGRGKLFF. The CDR3 DNA reads TGTGCCAGCAGCCCACGGAACGCCGGGACAGGACGCGGAAAACTGTTTTTT. The chain joins TRBV7-8 to TRBJ1-4; 8 bases line up with TRBD1. V was pared by 5 bases and J by 10 bases, with 18 bases of the junction left unmatched. Germline V CDR1 and CDR2: SGHVS, FQNEAQ. The CDR3 totals 17 residues.

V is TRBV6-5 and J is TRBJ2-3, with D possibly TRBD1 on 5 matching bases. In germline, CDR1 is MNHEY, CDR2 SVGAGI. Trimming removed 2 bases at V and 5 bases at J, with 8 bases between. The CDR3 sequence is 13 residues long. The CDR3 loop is CASSYGQGDTQYF. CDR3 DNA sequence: TGTGCCAGCAGTTACGGGCAGGGAGATACGCAGTATTTT.

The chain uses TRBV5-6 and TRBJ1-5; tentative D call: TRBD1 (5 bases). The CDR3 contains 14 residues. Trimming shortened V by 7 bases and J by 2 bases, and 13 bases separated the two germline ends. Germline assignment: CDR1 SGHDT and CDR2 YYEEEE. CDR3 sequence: CASGFWGGNQPQHF. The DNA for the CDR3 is TGTGCCAGCGGATTCTGGGGGGGCAATCAGCCCCAGCATTTT.

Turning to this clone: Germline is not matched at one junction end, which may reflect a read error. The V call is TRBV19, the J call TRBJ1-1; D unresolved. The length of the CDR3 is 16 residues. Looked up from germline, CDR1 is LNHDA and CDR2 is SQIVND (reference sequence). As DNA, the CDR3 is TGTGCCAGTAGTCCCCGGGCCTCCAGAATGAAGACTGAAGCTTTCTTT. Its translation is CASSPRASRMKTEAFF.

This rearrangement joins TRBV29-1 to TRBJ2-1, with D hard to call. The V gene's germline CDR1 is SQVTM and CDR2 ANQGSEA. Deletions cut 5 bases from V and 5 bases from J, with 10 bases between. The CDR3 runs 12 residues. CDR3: CSVLGDDNEQFF. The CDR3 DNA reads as TGCAGCGTTTTAGGCGACGACAATGAGCAGTTCTTC.

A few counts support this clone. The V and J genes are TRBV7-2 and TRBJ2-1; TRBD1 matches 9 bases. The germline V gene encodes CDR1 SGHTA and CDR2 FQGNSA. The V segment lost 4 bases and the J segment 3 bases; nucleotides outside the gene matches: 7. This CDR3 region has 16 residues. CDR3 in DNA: TGTGCCAGCAGCTCCCGCGGACAGGGGTACTACAATGAGCAGTTCTTC. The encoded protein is CASSSRGQGYYNEQFF.

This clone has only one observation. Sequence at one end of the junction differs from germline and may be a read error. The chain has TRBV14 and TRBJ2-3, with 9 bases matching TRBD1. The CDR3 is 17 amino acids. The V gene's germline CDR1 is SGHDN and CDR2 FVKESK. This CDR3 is CASSQAFGTGRTDTQYF. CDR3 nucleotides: TGTGCCAGCAGCCAAGCCTTCGGGACAGGGCGCACGGATACGCAGTATTTT.

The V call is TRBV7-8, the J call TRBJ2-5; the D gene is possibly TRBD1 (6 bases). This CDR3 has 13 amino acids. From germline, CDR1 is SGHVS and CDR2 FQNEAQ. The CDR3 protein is CVSTLGGQETQYF. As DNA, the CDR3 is TGTGTCTCCACTCTAGGGGGACAAGAGACCCAGTACTTC.

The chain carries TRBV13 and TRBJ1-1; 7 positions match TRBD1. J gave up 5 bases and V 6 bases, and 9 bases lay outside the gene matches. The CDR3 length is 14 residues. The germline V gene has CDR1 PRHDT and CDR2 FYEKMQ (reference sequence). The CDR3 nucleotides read TGTGCCAGCAGGGAGATAGGGGGCCGGACTGAAGCTTTCTTT. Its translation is CASREIGGRTEAFF.